The clone carrying this TCR beta chain has a count of ten or more. Antigen specificity is unknown. The amount of total RNA extracted per sample was at least 6 micrograms. These data come from a study of blood T cells in healthy people across ages. The use of a sample-barcoded 5' primer and a J-beta primer mix characterized a second PCR of roughly 6 to 11 cycles. TCRdb redid the calling of the 5' RACE reads with MiXCR, one entry per CDR3 protein. The profile covers some 670,000 distinct CDR3 sequences, with around 50% appearing a single time and roughly 13% taken by the ten largest. This CDR3 has 12 amino acids. V was shortened by 0 bases and J by 7 bases, with 4 bases between the two germline ends. Per the germline V gene, CDR1 is SGHTA and CDR2 is FQGNSA. Study-wide points: It was held that the diversity estimates obtained from one million T cells were underestimates. It was the long-lived donors that had more naive CD4+ cells and higher diversity than aged donors. CMV status of donors was not determined, possibly confounding expanded clonotype changes.

The TCR comes from a woman of 80 years or more in good health. The sequencing input was blood. The rearrangement uses TRBV7-2 and TRBJ2-1; D ambiguous. In nucleotides, the CDR3 is TGTGCCAGCAGCTTAGCGTGGAATGAGCAGTTCTTC. Its protein is CASSLAWNEQFF.